This T cell receptor (beta chain) appears in the sequencing data of a study of blood T cells in healthy people across ages. Study-wide points: Investigators viewed diversity estimates from one million T cells as underestimates, the study reported. There were more naive CD4+ cells and higher diversity in long-lived donors than in aged donors.

Primed by a sample-barcoded 5' primer and a J-beta primer mix, a second PCR proceeded for 7 to 11 cycles. Each sample provided no less than 2.5 million CDR3-containing paired-end reads. Each CDR3 protein gets one entry after TCRdb re-called the 5' RACE reads with MiXCR. The sample lists approximately 680,000 distinct CDR3 sequences; about 30% were seen once. This clonotype was seen many times. Its matching antigen is unknown. Germline V gives CDR1 SGHRS, CDR2 YFSETQ. This CDR3 contains 15 residues. Trimming removed 2 bases from V and 3 bases from J; junction bases left unmatched: 6. Every participating donor contributed around 9.5 milliliters of peripheral blood through a draw.

This chain uses TRBV5-1 with TRBJ2-7; TRBD1 matches 9 bases. Sample: blood. This receptor was obtained from an elderly woman in good health. Written as DNA, the CDR3 is TGCGCCAGCAGCTTAGGGACAGGGCGCAGCTACGAGCAGTACTTC. Translated: CASSLGTGRSYEQYF.